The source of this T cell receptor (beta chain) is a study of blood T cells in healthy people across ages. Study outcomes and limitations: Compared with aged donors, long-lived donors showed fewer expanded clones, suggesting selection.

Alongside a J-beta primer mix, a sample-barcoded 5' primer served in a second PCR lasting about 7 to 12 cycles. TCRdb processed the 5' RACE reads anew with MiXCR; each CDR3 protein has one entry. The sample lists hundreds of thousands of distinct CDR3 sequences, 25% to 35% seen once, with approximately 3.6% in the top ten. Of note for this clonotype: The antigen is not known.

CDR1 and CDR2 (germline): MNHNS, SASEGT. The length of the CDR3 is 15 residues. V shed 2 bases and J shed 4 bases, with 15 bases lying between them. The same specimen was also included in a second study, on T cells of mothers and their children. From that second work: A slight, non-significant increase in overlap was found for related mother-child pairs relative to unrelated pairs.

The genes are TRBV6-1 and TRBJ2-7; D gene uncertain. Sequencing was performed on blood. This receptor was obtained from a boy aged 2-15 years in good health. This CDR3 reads CASSEHSRVGYEQYF. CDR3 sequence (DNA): TGTGCCAGCAGTGAACACAGTCGGGTTGGTTACGAGCAGTACTTC.